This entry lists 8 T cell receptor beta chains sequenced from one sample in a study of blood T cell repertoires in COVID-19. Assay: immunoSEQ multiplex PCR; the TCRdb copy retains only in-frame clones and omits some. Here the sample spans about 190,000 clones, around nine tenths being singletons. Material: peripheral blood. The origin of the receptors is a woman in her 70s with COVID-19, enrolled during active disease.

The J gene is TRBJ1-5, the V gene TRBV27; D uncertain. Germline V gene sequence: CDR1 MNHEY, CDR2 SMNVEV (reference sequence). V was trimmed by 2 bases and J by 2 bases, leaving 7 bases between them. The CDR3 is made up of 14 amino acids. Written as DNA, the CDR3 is TGTGCCAGCAGTTTACGTAGTGGCAATCAGCCCCAGCATTTT. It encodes CASSLRSGNQPQHF.

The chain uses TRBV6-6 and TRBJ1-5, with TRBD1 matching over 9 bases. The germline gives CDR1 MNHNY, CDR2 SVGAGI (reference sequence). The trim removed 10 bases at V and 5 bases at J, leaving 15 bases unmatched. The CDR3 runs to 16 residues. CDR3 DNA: TGTGCCACCGTTGACAGGGGGTTAATGGACGATCAGCCCCAGCATTTT. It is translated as CATVDRGLMDDQPQHF.

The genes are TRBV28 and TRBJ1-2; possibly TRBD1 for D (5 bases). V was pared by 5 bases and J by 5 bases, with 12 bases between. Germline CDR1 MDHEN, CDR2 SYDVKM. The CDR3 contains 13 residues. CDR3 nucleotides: TGTGCCAGCAGTCTTCAGGGAGGGTATGGCTACACCTTC. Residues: CASSLQGGYGYTF.

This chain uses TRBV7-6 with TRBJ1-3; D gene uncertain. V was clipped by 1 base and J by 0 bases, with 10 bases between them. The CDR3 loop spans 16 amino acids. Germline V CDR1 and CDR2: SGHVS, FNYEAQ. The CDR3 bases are TGTGCCAGCAGCTTAGTGACTTCCAGCTCTGGAAACACCATATATTTT. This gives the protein CASSLVTSSSGNTIYF.

The CDR3 DNA sequence: TGTGCCAGCAGTGAGACAGGAGTGGTGGAGACCCAGTACTTC. This sequence encodes CASSETGVVETQYF. The chain couples TRBV28 to TRBJ2-5; TRBD1 might be the D (6 bases). The CDR3 sequence is 14 residues long. Germline V gene data show CDR1 as MDHEN and CDR2 as SYDVKM. V lost 5 bases, J lost 5 bases, and 15 bases lay in between. The full variable domain, in which reference TRBV28 and TRBJ2-5 provide the parts outside the CDR3, is DVKVTQSSRYLVKRTGEKVFLECVQDMDHENMFWYRQDPGLGLRLIYFSYDVKMKEKGDIPEGYSVSREKKERFSLILESASTNQTSMYLCASSETGVVETQYFGPGTRLLVL.

The CDR3 is CASSPMGGSEFVETQYF. The CDR3 DNA is TGTGCCAGCAGTCCCATGGGCGGGAGTGAGTTTGTGGAGACCCAGTACTTC. The chain joins TRBV28 to TRBJ2-5, with 7 nucleotides matching TRBD2. The junction had 17 bases not matched to a gene; V was cut back by 5 bases and J by 5 bases. CDR1 is MDHEN and CDR2 is SYDVKM in the germline V gene. The CDR3 length is 17 residues. Using reference TRBV28 and TRBJ2-5 for the parts outside the CDR3, the full variable domain is DVKVTQSSRYLVKRTGEKVFLECVQDMDHENMFWYRQDPGLGLRLIYFSYDVKMKEKGDIPEGYSVSREKKERFSLILESASTNQTSMYLCASSPMGGSEFVETQYFGPGTRLLVL.

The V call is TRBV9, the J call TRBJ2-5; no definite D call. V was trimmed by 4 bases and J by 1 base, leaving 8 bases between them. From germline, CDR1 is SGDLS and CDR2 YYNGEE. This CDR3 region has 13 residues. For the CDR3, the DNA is TGTGCCAGCAGCCCCCGCGGCCAAGAGACCCAGTACTTC. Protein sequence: CASSPRGQETQYF.

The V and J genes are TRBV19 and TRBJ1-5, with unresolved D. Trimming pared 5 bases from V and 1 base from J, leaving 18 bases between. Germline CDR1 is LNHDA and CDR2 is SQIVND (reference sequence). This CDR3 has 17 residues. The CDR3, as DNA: TGTGCCAGTAGTTTTAGACGGAGGCTGGGCAGCAATCAGCCCCAGCATTTT. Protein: CASSFRRRLGSNQPQHF.